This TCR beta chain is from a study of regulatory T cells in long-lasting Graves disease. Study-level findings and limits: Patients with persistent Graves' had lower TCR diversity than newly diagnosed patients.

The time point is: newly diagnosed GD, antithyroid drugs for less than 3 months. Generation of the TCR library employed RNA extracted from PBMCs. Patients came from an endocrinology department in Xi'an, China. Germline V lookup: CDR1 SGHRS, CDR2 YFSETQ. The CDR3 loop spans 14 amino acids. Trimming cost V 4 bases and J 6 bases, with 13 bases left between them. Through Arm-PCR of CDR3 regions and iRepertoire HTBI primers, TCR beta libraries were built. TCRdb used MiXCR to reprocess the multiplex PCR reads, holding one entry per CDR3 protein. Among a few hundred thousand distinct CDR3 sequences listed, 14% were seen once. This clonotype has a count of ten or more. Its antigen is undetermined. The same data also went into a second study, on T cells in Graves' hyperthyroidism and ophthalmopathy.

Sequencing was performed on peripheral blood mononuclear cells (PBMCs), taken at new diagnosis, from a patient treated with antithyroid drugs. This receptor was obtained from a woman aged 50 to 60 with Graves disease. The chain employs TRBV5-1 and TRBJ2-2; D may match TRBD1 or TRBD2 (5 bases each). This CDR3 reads CASSRDVEAGELFF. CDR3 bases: TGCGCCAGCAGCCGGGACGTCGAGGCCGGGGAGCTGTTTTTT.